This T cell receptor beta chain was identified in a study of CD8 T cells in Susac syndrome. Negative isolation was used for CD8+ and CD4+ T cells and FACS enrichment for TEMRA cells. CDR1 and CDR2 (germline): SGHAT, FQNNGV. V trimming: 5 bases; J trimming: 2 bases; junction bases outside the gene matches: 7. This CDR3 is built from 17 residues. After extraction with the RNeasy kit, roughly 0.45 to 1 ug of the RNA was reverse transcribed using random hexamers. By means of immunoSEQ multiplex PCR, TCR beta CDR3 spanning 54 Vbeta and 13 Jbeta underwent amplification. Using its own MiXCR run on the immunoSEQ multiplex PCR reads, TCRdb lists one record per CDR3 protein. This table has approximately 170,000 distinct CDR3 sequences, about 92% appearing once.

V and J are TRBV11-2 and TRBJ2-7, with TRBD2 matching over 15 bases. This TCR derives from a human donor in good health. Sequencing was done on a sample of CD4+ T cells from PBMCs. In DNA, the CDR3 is TGTGCCAGCAGCATACGGACTAGCGGGGGGGGAACCTACGAGCAGTACTTC. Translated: CASSIRTSGGGTYEQYF.